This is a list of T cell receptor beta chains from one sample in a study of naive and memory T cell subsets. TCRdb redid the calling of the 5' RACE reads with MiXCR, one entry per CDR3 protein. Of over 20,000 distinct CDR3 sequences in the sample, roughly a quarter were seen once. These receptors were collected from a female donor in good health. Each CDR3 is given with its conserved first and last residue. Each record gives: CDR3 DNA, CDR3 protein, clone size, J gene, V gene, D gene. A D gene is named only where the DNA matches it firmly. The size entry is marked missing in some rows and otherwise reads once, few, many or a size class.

CDR3nt: TGCAGTGCTAGAGATTTTCTTAGGGCTAGCGGGAGGTCGAGCACAGATACGCAGTATTTT
CDR3aa: CSARDFLRASGRSSTDTQYF
abundance: .
j_gene: TRBJ2-3
v_gene: TRBV20-1
d_gene: TRBD2

CDR3nt: TGTGCAATAGCCCAGGTGAACACTGAAGCTTTCTTT
CDR3aa: CAIAQVNTEAFF
abundance: medium-sized
j_gene: TRBJ1-1
v_gene: TRBV6-6
d_gene: .

CDR3nt: TGTGCCAGCTCACCACCGAAGGAGGCCGGCAGGGAGGAGTTCTTC
CDR3aa: CASSPPKEAGREEFF
abundance: large
j_gene: TRBJ2-1
v_gene: TRBV18
d_gene: .

CDR3nt: TGCGCCAGCAGTTTTCAGGGGGCGCGATTGACCACTGAAGCTTTCTTT
CDR3aa: CASSFQGARLTTEAFF
abundance: medium-sized
j_gene: TRBJ1-1
v_gene: TRBV5-1
d_gene: TRBD1

CDR3nt: TGTGCCAGCAGTCCCAGAGGAGGGCGAATAGATACGCAGTATTTT
CDR3aa: CASSPRGGRIDTQYF
abundance: few
j_gene: TRBJ2-3
v_gene: TRBV12-3/TRBV12-4
d_gene: .

CDR3nt: TGTGCCAGCAGTTTGAAGGGGAATGGCTACACCTTC
CDR3aa: CASSLKGNGYTF
abundance: .
j_gene: TRBJ1-2
v_gene: TRBV12-3/TRBV12-4
d_gene: .

CDR3nt: TGCGCCAGCAGCCAAGACAGGGAGAACTATGGCTACACCTTC
CDR3aa: CASSQDRENYGYTF
abundance: many
j_gene: TRBJ1-2
v_gene: TRBV5-1
d_gene: TRBD1

CDR3nt: TGTGCCAGCAGCCTGGGGGGGGGTATCTCCTACGAGCAGTACTTC
CDR3aa: CASSLGGGISYEQYF
abundance: many
j_gene: TRBJ2-7
v_gene: TRBV7-2
d_gene: TRBD2

CDR3nt: TGTGCCAGCAGTGCAAGGATAGACCAGCCCCAGCATTTT
CDR3aa: CASSARIDQPQHF
abundance: many
j_gene: TRBJ1-5
v_gene: TRBV6-1
d_gene: .

CDR3nt: TGTGCCAGCACCTCGACGATAAATAATTCACCCCTCCACTTT
CDR3aa: CASTSTINNSPLHF
abundance: many
j_gene: TRBJ1-6
v_gene: TRBV7-9
d_gene: .

CDR3nt: TGTGCCAGCAGCCCAAGGCGGGTTAGCTCCTACAATGAGCAGTTCTTC
CDR3aa: CASSPRRVSSYNEQFF
abundance: once
j_gene: TRBJ2-1
v_gene: TRBV7-6
d_gene: .

CDR3nt: TGTGCCAGCAGTTACTCCGGGTTTGACACTGAAGCTTTCTTT
CDR3aa: CASSYSGFDTEAFF
abundance: .
j_gene: TRBJ1-1
v_gene: TRBV6-6
d_gene: .

CDR3nt: TGTGCCAGCAGCGACACAGGCTTCCTAGCCAAAAACATTCAGTACTTC
CDR3aa: CASSDTGFLAKNIQYF
abundance: .
j_gene: TRBJ2-4
v_gene: TRBV7-9
d_gene: .

CDR3nt: TGTGCCAGGGAACTGGCTTTCTTT
CDR3aa: CARELAFF
abundance: many
j_gene: TRBJ1-1
v_gene: TRBV6-4
d_gene: .

CDR3nt: TGTGCCAGCAAGCCCGGCGGTGGGGCCAACGTCCTGACTTTC
CDR3aa: CASKPGGGANVLTF
abundance: once
j_gene: TRBJ2-6
v_gene: TRBV6-2/TRBV6-3
d_gene: .

CDR3nt: TGCAGTGCTCGGGGGGCCCTGACAGATACGCAGTATTTT
CDR3aa: CSARGALTDTQYF
abundance: many
j_gene: TRBJ2-3
v_gene: TRBV20-1
d_gene: .

CDR3nt: TGCAGTGCTCACTACACTGAAGCTTTCTTT
CDR3aa: CSAHYTEAFF
abundance: .
j_gene: TRBJ1-1
v_gene: TRBV20-1
d_gene: .

CDR3nt: TGTGCCAGCAGCCCCGCGAGCGTGGCAGATACGCAGTATTTT
CDR3aa: CASSPASVADTQYF
abundance: many
j_gene: TRBJ2-3
v_gene: TRBV7-3
d_gene: .

CDR3nt: TGTGCCATCAGTGAGCTGACAGGCTCCTACGAGCAGTACTTC
CDR3aa: CAISELTGSYEQYF
abundance: many
j_gene: TRBJ2-7
v_gene: TRBV10-3
d_gene: .

CDR3nt: TGCAGCGTTGGGCAGTTGTTAAACTACGAGCAGTACTTC
CDR3aa: CSVGQLLNYEQYF
abundance: few
j_gene: TRBJ2-7
v_gene: TRBV29-1
d_gene: .

CDR3nt: TGCAGCGTTGAAATCCTCGGCACAGATACGCAGTATTTT
CDR3aa: CSVEILGTDTQYF
abundance: .
j_gene: TRBJ2-3
v_gene: TRBV29-1
d_gene: .

CDR3nt: TGCAGCGTAGGGGATACAAAAACCCTGAACACTGAAGCTTTCTTT
CDR3aa: CSVGDTKTLNTEAFF
abundance: .
j_gene: TRBJ1-1
v_gene: TRBV29-1
d_gene: .

CDR3nt: TGCAGCGTTGTAGGAGGAACAGATGCAACTAATGAAAAACTGTTTTTT
CDR3aa: CSVVGGTDATNEKLFF
abundance: .
j_gene: TRBJ1-4
v_gene: TRBV29-1
d_gene: .

CDR3nt: TGTGCCAGCAGCTTTACAGGGCAGGATGAAGCTTTCTTT
CDR3aa: CASSFTGQDEAFF
abundance: .
j_gene: TRBJ1-1
v_gene: TRBV7-2
d_gene: .

CDR3nt: TGCAGTGCCAATCCCGGTAGAGGCAGCCTCTACGAGCAGTACTTC
CDR3aa: CSANPGRGSLYEQYF
abundance: .
j_gene: TRBJ2-7
v_gene: TRBV20-1
d_gene: .

CDR3nt: TGTGCCAGCAGTTACTCGTCCAGGCCCGGGACCATATATTTT
CDR3aa: CASSYSSRPGTIYF
abundance: .
j_gene: TRBJ1-3
v_gene: TRBV6-5
d_gene: .

CDR3nt: TGTGCCAGCAGTTACCGTGGCTACACCTTC
CDR3aa: CASSYRGYTF
abundance: few
j_gene: TRBJ1-2
v_gene: TRBV6-5
d_gene: .

CDR3nt: TGCAGCGTCGCCGGGACAGGGGCTAACGAAGCTTTCTTT
CDR3aa: CSVAGTGANEAFF
abundance: few
j_gene: TRBJ1-1
v_gene: TRBV29-1
d_gene: TRBD1

CDR3nt: TGCAGTGCCGCGGTCTGGGGGTACGGAAGTAGCAATCAGCCCCAGCATTTT
CDR3aa: CSAAVWGYGSSNQPQHF
abundance: .
j_gene: TRBJ1-5
v_gene: TRBV20-1
d_gene: .